This T cell receptor beta chain was sequenced during a study of shared clonotypes between healthy human individuals. For the study at large: Each donor contributed plates that comprised three CD4 naive, three CD4 memory, two CD8 naive and one CD8 memory.

Overall study findings and caveats: Clonotype sharing among donors was expected to depend on sequencing depth.

Trimming took 3 bases from V and 4 from J; bases not matched to a gene: 7. The CDR3 runs to 15 residues. Germline CDR1 and CDR2: MGHDK and SYGVNS. As to this clone: The antigen is not known.

Assay: immunoSEQ multiplex PCR; the TCRdb copy retains only in-frame clones and omits some. The repertoire holds approximately 2.4 million clones, with under 97% as singletons. The sequencing input was naive CD4+ T cells sorted from blood. Sample subset: CD45RA+ positively selected. This clonotype was obtained from a man younger than 30 in good health. The chain joins TRBV25-1 to TRBJ2-3, with TRBD1 matching over 7 bases. DNA of the CDR3: TGTGCCAGCAGTGACCGACAGGGTCTCCCAGATACGCAGTATTTT. Encoded protein: CASSDRQGLPDTQYF.